The T cell receptor beta chain described here comes from a study of vaccination and CD4 T cells after COVID-19. The overall study: Sampling after COVID took place at a median of around 91 days (range 35 to 161) following diagnosis.

Study findings and constraints: Post-vaccination reactive clonotypes (median roughly 41) did not differ significantly from post-infection (fewer than 24).

On this clonotype itself: The antigen is undetermined.

Specified treatment: roughly ten-day PBMC culture with coronavirus spike peptide pools or control peptides (ViraFEST assay). Positive PCR results dated from March to December 2020, before the US Alpha, Beta and Delta variants. This CDR3 has 14 residues. The germline gives CDR1 MNHNS, CDR2 SASEGT. The ends were cut back, 6 bases at V and 1 base at J, with 10 bases in the middle. An Oncomine TCR Beta short-read assay was used to sequence the DNA from cultured CD4+ T cells. TCRdb passed the PCR reads through MiXCR, listing each CDR3 protein once. The profile shows fewer than 25,000 distinct CDR3 sequences, 45% to 65% of them singletons.

Material for sequencing was CD4+ T cells from blood, cultured in vitro. This TCR came from a human donor who had recovered from COVID-19. V and J are TRBV6-1 and TRBJ1-5; no definite D call. The CDR3, as DNA: TGTGCCAGCAGCTGGGGAGGGAGCAATCAGCCCCAGCATTTT. Translation: CASSWGGSNQPQHF.